These 15 T cell receptor beta chains were sequenced from one sample in a study of response to subunit inactivated influenza vaccine. TCRdb passed the RT-PCR reads through MiXCR, listing each CDR3 protein once. This table has 500,000 to 600,000 distinct CDR3 sequences, around 13% appearing once. The source material was PBMCs from blood, sampled less than 13 days after vaccination. The receptors were gathered from a man in his forties or fifties who received an inactivated influenza vaccine.

The chain carries TRBV5-1 and TRBJ2-3, with D possibly matching TRBD2 (6 bases). In germline, CDR1 is SGHRS, CDR2 YFSETQ. Between the trimmed V and J ends, which lost 4 bases and 0 bases, there was a span of 15 bases. The CDR3 consists of 16 residues. CDR3 DNA sequence: TGCGCCAGCAGCGCCACCGGGACTCCTAGCACAGATACGCAGTATTTT. It translates to CASSATGTPSTDTQYF. The full variable domain, rest sourced from reference TRBV5-1 and TRBJ2-3, is KAGVTQTPRYLIKTRGQQVTLSCSPISGHRSVSWYQQTPGQGLQFLFEYFSETQRNKGNFPGRFSGRQFSNSRSEMNVSTLELGDSALYLCASSATGTPSTDTQYFGPGTRLTVL.

The genes are TRBV29-1 and TRBJ2-1; 14 nucleotides match TRBD2. The J segment lost 8 bases and the V segment lost 4 bases, leaving 7 bases of the junction unmatched. The CDR3 runs to 15 residues. Germline CDR1 SQVTM, CDR2 ANQGSEA. The CDR3 DNA sequence: TGCAGCGTTGCGACGACTAGCGGGGGGGTCGATGAGCAGTTCTTC. It is translated as CSVATTSGGVDEQFF.

The rearrangement joins TRBV5-6 to TRBJ1-2; no firm D call. CDR1 is SGHDT and CDR2 is YYEEEE in the germline V gene. The V gene lost 3 bases and the J gene lost 2 bases, with 11 bases spanning the gap. CDR3 length equals 14 residues. The CDR3 region has the DNA TGTGCCAGCAGCTCGGACCAGTACAACTATGGCTACACCTTC. Protein: CASSSDQYNYGYTF.

The chain uses TRBV6-2 or TRBV6-3 and TRBJ2-7; 9 nucleotides align to TRBD1. Germline V gene sequence: CDR1 MNHEY, CDR2 SVGEGT. V lost 5 bases and J lost 0; bases outside the gene matches: 5. The CDR3 length is 15 residues. CDR3 nucleotide sequence: TGTGCCAGCAGTACCGGGACAGGGATCTCCTACGAGCAGTACTTC. Protein: CASSTGTGISYEQYF.

This clonotype appeared a few times. The chain is built from TRBV7-2 and TRBJ2-7, with D possibly called TRBD1 or TRBD2 (6 bases each). CDR1 and CDR2 from the germline V gene are SGHTA and FQGNSA. This CDR3 spans 15 amino acids. V lost 1 base and J 2 bases, leaving 12 bases between the germline ends. CDR3 bases: TGTGCCAGCAGCTTAGAGGGGGGAGCCCCCTACGAGCAGTACTTC. It translates to CASSLEGGAPYEQYF. The entire variable domain, with the rest obtained from reference TRBV7-2 and TRBJ2-7, is as follows: GAGVSQSPSNKVTEKGKDVELRCDPISGHTALYWYRQSLGQGLEFLIYFQGNSAPDKSGLPSDRFSAERTGGSVSTLTIQRTQQEDSAVYLCASSLEGGAPYEQYFGPGTRLTVT.

This clonotype turned up a few times. The V and J genes are TRBV29-1 and TRBJ2-1, with D possibly TRBD2 on 6 matching bases. Trimming shortened V by 3 bases and J by 14 bases, and 17 bases separated the two germline ends. The length of the CDR3 is 12 residues. CDR1 and CDR2 (germline): SQVTM, ANQGSEA. The CDR3, as DNA: TGCAGCGTTGAGGGGAAACGGGACTCTGAGTTCTTC. Protein product: CSVEGKRDSEFF.

The chain recombines TRBV9 with TRBJ1-2; 7 positions agree with TRBD1. V lost 1 base to trimming and J lost 6 bases; unmatched junction nucleotides: 3. The CDR3 extends over 13 amino acids. Germline V CDR1 and CDR2: SGDLS, YYNGEE. In DNA, the CDR3 is TGTGCCAGCAGCGTAACAGGGGTGAATGGCTACACCTTC. Amino acid sequence: CASSVTGVNGYTF. The full variable domain, in which reference TRBV9 and TRBJ1-2 provide the parts outside the CDR3, is DSGVTQTPKHLITATGQRVTLRCSPRSGDLSVYWYQQSLDQGLQFLIQYYNGEERAKGNILERFSAQQFPDLHSELNLSSLELGDSALYFCASSVTGVNGYTFGSGTRLTVV.

This chain joins TRBV20-1 and TRBJ1-4, with 8 bases aligning to TRBD1. Germline trimming cut 5 bases from V and 8 bases from J; bases unmatched to any gene: 7. Per the germline V gene, CDR1 is DFQATT and CDR2 is SNEGSKA (reference sequence). The CDR3 covers 13 residues. The chain's CDR3 is CSAPGGAREKLFF. DNA of the CDR3: TGCAGTGCTCCAGGGGGCGCGAGAGAAAAACTGTTTTTT.

This clonotype was seen at least ten times. V gene TRBV29-1 combines with J gene TRBJ2-5; 7 bases line up with TRBD1. Germline V gene lookup returns CDR1 SQVTM and CDR2 ANQGSEA. V lost 0 bases, J lost 1 base, and 8 bases stayed unmatched. The CDR3 runs 16 residues. CDR3 sequence (DNA): TGCAGCGTTGAAGATCTAGCCGGGACAGTCCAAGAGACCCAGTACTTC. Protein: CSVEDLAGTVQETQYF. The variable domain in full, completed from reference TRBV29-1 and TRBJ2-5, reads SAVISQKPSRDICQRGTSLTIQCQVDSQVTMMFWYRQQPGQSLTLIATANQGSEATYESGFVIDKFPISRPNLTFSTLTVSNMSPEDSSIYLCSVEDLAGTVQETQYFGPGTRLLVL.

This clonotype has more than one count but fewer than ten. V gene TRBV18 combines with J gene TRBJ2-1, with 12 bases that match TRBD2. Germline V gene sequence: CDR1 KGHSH, CDR2 LQKENI. V lost 0 bases to trimming and J lost 10 bases; unmatched junction nucleotides: 4. The CDR3 has 15 amino acids. CDR3 region: CASSPPLAGGPEQFF. CDR3 sequence (DNA): TGTGCCAGCTCACCACCCCTAGCGGGAGGGCCCGAGCAGTTCTTC.

There are many counts of this clonotype. This chain links TRBV7-9 with TRBJ1-1; D remains unclear. Trimming cost V 5 bases and J 5 bases, with 18 bases left between them. The CDR3 totals 15 residues. From germline, CDR1 is SEHNR and CDR2 FQNEAQ (reference sequence). The CDR3 DNA follows: TGTGCCAGCAGCCCCCAAGGACGGGTGGAAACTGAAGCTTTCTTT. Translated, it gives CASSPQGRVETEAFF.

This sequence joins TRBV5-1 and TRBJ1-2; D possibly corresponds to TRBD1 (5 bases). V dropped 0 bases and J dropped 7 bases, with 13 bases sitting between them. The CDR3 totals 14 residues. Germline lookup yields CDR1 SGHRS and CDR2 YFSETQ. The CDR3 loop is CASSLEITGLGYTF. As DNA, the CDR3 is TGCGCCAGCAGCTTGGAGATCACAGGTCTTGGCTACACCTTC. Supplemented by reference TRBV5-1 and TRBJ1-2, the full variable domain reads KAGVTQTPRYLIKTRGQQVTLSCSPISGHRSVSWYQQTPGQGLQFLFEYFSETQRNKGNFPGRFSGRQFSNSRSEMNVSTLELGDSALYLCASSLEITGLGYTFGSGTRLTVV.

The chain joins TRBV28 to TRBJ2-7; TRBD1 might be the D (6 bases). Germline V gene sequence: CDR1 MDHEN, CDR2 SYDVKM. This CDR3 comprises 16 residues. Trimming took off 3 bases at V and 7 bases at J, with 22 bases between the two ends. CDR3 bases: TGTGCCAGCAGTTTTAGAGGAGCGGAGGACAGTGGTGAGCAGTACTTC. It encodes CASSFRGAEDSGEQYF.

Here the CDR3 reads CASSPGTRGGSYNEQFF. CDR3 nucleotides: TGTGCCAGCAGCCCAGGGACTAGGGGGGGCTCCTACAATGAGCAGTTCTTC. This rearrangement joins TRBV7-8 to TRBJ2-1; 8 bases fit TRBD2. V lost 5 bases, J lost 0 bases, and 9 bases stayed unmatched. This CDR3 has 17 amino acids. Germline V lookup: CDR1 SGHVS, CDR2 FQNEAQ. The full variable domain, in which reference TRBV7-8 and TRBJ2-1 provide the parts outside the CDR3, is GAGVSQSPRYKVAKRGQDVALRCDPISGHVSLFWYQQALGQGPEFLTYFQNEAQLDKSGLPSDRFFAERPEGSVSTLKIQRTQQEDSAVYLCASSPGTRGGSYNEQFFGPGTRLTVL.

This clonotype was counted a few times. The V and J genes are TRBV24-1 and TRBJ2-7; D tentatively reads TRBD1 or TRBD2 (5 bases each). The CDR3 contains 13 residues. The V end lost 6 bases, the J end lost 1 base, and 9 bases lay between the germline ends. Germline V gene sequence: CDR1 KGHDR, CDR2 SFDVKD. The CDR3 reads CATSRGDSYEQYF. CDR3 nucleotide sequence: TGTGCCACCAGTCGGGGCGATTCCTACGAGCAGTACTTC.